This TCR beta chain was documented in a study of shared clonotypes between healthy human individuals. The study's findings and limits: Apart from blood, nothing was sampled; tissue repertoires likely differ. Owing to a small donor count, the genetic and exposure-history diversity represented was limited. An effect of sequencing depth on clonotype sharing among donors was expected.

Naive CD8 cells, CD45RO-negative and positively selected for CCR7, excluded terminally differentiated effector memory CD45RA+ cells. Each sorted subset replicate got 200 ng genomic DNA, 30,000 or so genomes. Sequenced by immunoSEQ multiplex PCR; TCRdb stores in-frame clones only, minus some. The table has approximately 650,000 clones, roughly 95% seen once; the top ten hold about 0.11%. Unmatched junction bases numbered 0, after V lost 1 base and J lost 0 bases. The CDR3 runs to 14 residues. Germline lookup yields CDR1 SQVTM and CDR2 ANQGSEA. Concerning this clone: Its antigen is undetermined. Other DNA sequences in this sample translate to the same CDR3.

Sequences were obtained from naive CD8+ T cells sorted from blood. This sequence joins TRBV29-1 and TRBJ2-1; TRBD1 aligns across 7 bases. This receptor was obtained from a woman aged 25 to 39 in good health. In DNA form, the CDR3 reads TGCAGCGTTGAAGGACAGGGCTCCTACAATGAGCAGTTCTTC. Protein sequence: CSVEGQGSYNEQFF.